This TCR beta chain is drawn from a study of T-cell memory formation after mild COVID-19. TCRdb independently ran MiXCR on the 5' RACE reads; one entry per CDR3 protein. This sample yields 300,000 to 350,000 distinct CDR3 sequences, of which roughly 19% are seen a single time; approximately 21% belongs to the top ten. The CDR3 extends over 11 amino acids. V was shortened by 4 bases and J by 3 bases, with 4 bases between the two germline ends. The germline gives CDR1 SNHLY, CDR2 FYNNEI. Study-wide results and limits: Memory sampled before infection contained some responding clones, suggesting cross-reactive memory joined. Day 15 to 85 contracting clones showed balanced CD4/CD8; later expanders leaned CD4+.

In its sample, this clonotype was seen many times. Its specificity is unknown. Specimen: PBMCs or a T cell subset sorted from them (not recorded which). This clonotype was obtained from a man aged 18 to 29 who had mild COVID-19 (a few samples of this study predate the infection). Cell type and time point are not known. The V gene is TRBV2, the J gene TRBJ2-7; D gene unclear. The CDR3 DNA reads TGTGCCAGCAGTGTTTTCTACGAGCAGTACGTC. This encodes CASSVFYEQYV.